Below, 12 T cell receptor beta chains from the same sample are listed, as sequenced in a study of T-cell memory formation after mild COVID-19. One entry per CDR3 protein, called by TCRdb with MiXCR from the 5' RACE reads. The table records some 14,000 distinct CDR3 sequences, 9.5% to 15% of them present only once. Sequencing was done on a sample of PBMCs or a T cell subset sorted from them (not recorded which). These receptors came from an adult woman who had mild COVID-19 (a few samples of this study predate the infection). Cell type and time point are not known.

This clonotype was detected ten times or more. The chain recombines TRBV5-1 with TRBJ1-2, with D perhaps TRBD1 (5 bases). Germline V gives CDR1 SGHRS, CDR2 YFSETQ. Trimming shortened V by 0 bases and J by 4 bases, and 10 bases separated the two germline ends. The CDR3 covers 14 residues. The CDR3 reads CASSLASGTYGYTF. Here the CDR3 DNA reads TGCGCCAGCAGCTTGGCATCAGGGACCTATGGCTACACCTTC.

This clonotype has at least ten counts. V is TRBV25-1 and J is TRBJ2-1; 9 nucleotides agree with TRBD2. This CDR3 has 15 amino acids. Germline assignment: CDR1 MGHDK and CDR2 SYGVNS. V gave up 3 bases and J gave up 6 bases; unmatched junction bases: 6. CDR3 in DNA: TGTGCCAGCAGTGATTACGGGACTAGCTTCAATGAGCAGTTCTTC. It encodes CASSDYGTSFNEQFF.

The table lists this clonotype with many counts. V usage is TRBV7-9 and J usage is TRBJ2-7; possible D gene TRBD1, 6 bases. Looked up from germline, CDR1 is SEHNR and CDR2 is FQNEAQ (reference sequence). The CDR3 sequence is 13 residues long. The V end lost 5 bases, the J end lost 0 bases, and 8 bases lay between the germline ends. The DNA of the CDR3 is TGTGCCAGCAGCAGACAGGACTCCTACGAGCAGTACTTC. Protein: CASSRQDSYEQYF.

This clonotype was picked up many times. The rearrangement joins TRBV9 to TRBJ2-1, with 11 bases that match TRBD2. V shed 4 bases, J shed 2 bases, and the junction held 14 bases outside the gene matches. The CDR3 totals 19 residues. CDR1 and CDR2 (germline): SGDLS, YYNGEE. CDR3 sequence (DNA): TGTGCCAGCAGCTTGACAGGGATGGGACTAGCGGCCACCTACAATGAGCAGTTCTTC. Encoded protein: CASSLTGMGLAATYNEQFF.

The table lists this clonotype with many counts. The chain joins TRBV6-2 or TRBV6-3 to TRBJ2-7; the D call may be TRBD1 or TRBD2 (6 bases each). Germline CDR1 and CDR2: MNHEY and SVGEGT. The CDR3 has 14 amino acids. Trimming took 2 bases from V and 6 from J, leaving 14 bases between them. The CDR3 DNA follows: TGTGCCAGCAGTTACGTGACAGAGGGGGGCGAGCAGTACTTC. It translates to CASSYVTEGGEQYF.

Many counts were recorded for this clonotype. The chain links TRBV7-3 to TRBJ1-1; a possible D gene is TRBD1 (5 bases). There are 15 residues in the CDR3. CDR1 is SGHTA and CDR2 is FQGTGA in the germline V gene. V lost 2 bases and J 2 bases, leaving 12 bases between the germline ends. The chain's CDR3 is CASSLEGFSNTEAFF. The CDR3 DNA reads TGTGCCAGCAGCTTAGAGGGGTTCTCAAACACTGAAGCTTTCTTT.

At least ten counts were recorded for this clonotype. The chain couples TRBV7-3 to TRBJ2-1; 11 positions agree with TRBD2. The germline CDR1 and CDR2 sequences are SGHTA and FQGTGA. The ends lost 3 bases at V and 4 bases at J; junction bases unmatched: 2. This CDR3 has 15 residues. The CDR3 coding sequence is TGTGCCAGCAGCTTGGGGACTAGCGGTTACAATGAGCAGTTCTTC. Residues: CASSLGTSGYNEQFF. Based on the CDR3 plus reference TRBV7-3 and TRBJ2-1, the full variable domain is GAGVSQTPSNKVTEKGKYVELRCDPISGHTALYWYRQSLGQGPEFLIYFQGTGAADDSGLPNDRFFAVRPEGSVSTLKIQRTERGDSAVYLCASSLGTSGYNEQFFGPGTRLTVL.

This clonotype has ten or more counts. The CDR3 is CSARDVSLDEQFF. DNA of the CDR3: TGCAGTGCTAGAGATGTAAGTTTGGATGAGCAGTTCTTC. This rearrangement joins TRBV20-1 to TRBJ2-1, with unresolved D. With 0 bases removed from V and 8 bases from J, the gap between germline ends came to 11 bases. CDR3 size: 13 residues. Looked up from germline, CDR1 is DFQATT and CDR2 is SNEGSKA (reference sequence).

This clonotype was seen many times. The chain is built from TRBV10-3 and TRBJ2-7, with D uncertain. This CDR3 comprises 13 residues. Germline V CDR1 and CDR2: ENHRY, SYGVKD. V was cut by 4 bases and J by 0 bases, with 7 bases left in between. The CDR3 reads CAISGQSSYEQYF. In nucleotides, the CDR3 is TGTGCCATCAGTGGGCAGTCCTCCTACGAGCAGTACTTC.

This clonotype showed up many times. The rearrangement links TRBV30 to TRBJ1-2, with D unclear. The V gene lost 4 bases and the J gene lost 2 bases, with 8 bases spanning the gap. The germline CDR1 and CDR2 sequences are GTSNPN and SVGIG (reference sequence). There are 12 residues in the CDR3. CDR3 in amino acids: CAWNSVNYGYTF. Here the CDR3 DNA reads TGTGCCTGGAATAGCGTCAACTATGGCTACACCTTC.

This clonotype was seen ten or more times. This chain uses TRBV27 with TRBJ2-2; possible D gene TRBD2, 5 bases. V lost 5 bases and J lost 5, with 12 bases in between. Germline lookup yields CDR1 MNHEY and CDR2 SMNVEV (reference sequence). CDR3 length: 14 residues. CDR3: CASSPGNPTGELFF. The CDR3 nucleotides read TGTGCCAGCAGTCCGGGAAATCCGACCGGGGAGCTGTTTTTT.

This clonotype was counted at least ten times. CDR3 region: CASSPRTTAFGAYNEQFF. The CDR3 nucleotides are TGTGCCAGCAGCCCTAGGACTACGGCGTTCGGAGCCTACAATGAGCAGTTCTTC. This chain uses TRBV21-1 with TRBJ2-1; the table's D gene call, TRBD2, was not cross checked with the DNA. TRBV21-1 is classified as a pseudogene. CDR3 length: 18 residues.